This TCR beta chain stems from a study of graft-versus-host responses after intestinal transplantation. Overall study: All recipients were given anti-thymocyte globulin induction, and tacrolimus and steroids were then administered for three to four years.

The V segment lost 4 bases and the J segment 8 bases; nucleotides outside the gene matches: 9. The CDR3 is 15 amino acids. Germline-derived CDR1 and CDR2 are SGHRS and YFSETQ. Some clones are missing from TCRdb's copy, which holds only in-frame ones; the method was immunoSEQ multiplex PCR. The sample yields more than 10,000 clones, 84% seen once. With regard to this clone: Its antigen is currently unknown.

Study observations and caveats: Investigators detected GvH clones in recipient marrow, with some emerging earlier in ileum or blood. Early post-transplant HvG declines were associated with peak circulating GvH clone levels. High graft-versus-host to host-versus-graft T cell clonal ratios marked allografts of patients with graft-donor macrochimerism.

The genes are TRBV5-1 and TRBJ2-6, with 7 bases identical to TRBD1. This TCR was recovered from a human patient who received an intestinal transplant, so some T cells may come from the graft donor. Here the sequenced sample was PBMCs, taken roughly 290 days after intestinal transplant. The CDR3 loop reads CASSARQGVTNVLTF. CDR3 coding DNA: TGCGCCAGCAGCGCCCGACAGGGTGTCACCAACGTCCTGACTTTC.